A single sample gave rise to the 5 T cell receptor beta chains below, sequenced in a study of T cell responses to AZD1222 COVID-19 vaccine. The method was immunoSEQ multiplex PCR; TCRdb's version includes in-frame clones alone and lacks a portion of them. The sample carries about 82,000 clones, 80% to 90% recorded once. Sample: peripheral blood, taken on day 0 of AZD1222 vaccination. The receptors shown here come from an adult in good health.

This sequence joins TRBV5-6 and TRBJ2-6, with D tentatively TRBD2 (7 bases). This CDR3 region has 16 residues. Trimming shortened V by 1 base and J by 1 base, and 9 bases separated the two germline ends. The V gene's germline CDR1 is SGHDT and CDR2 YYEEEE. CDR3 DNA: TGTGCCAGCAGCTTGAGCGGGACATCTGGGGCCAACGTCCTGACTTTC. It translates to CASSLSGTSGANVLTF.

V is TRBV5-1 and J is TRBJ1-1, with a possible D match to TRBD1 (6 bases). Trimming pared 4 bases from V and 4 bases from J, leaving 17 bases between. CDR1 and CDR2 from the germline V gene are SGHRS and YFSETQ. CDR3 size: 15 residues. CDR3 bases: TGCGCCAGCAGCAGCCAAGGGGACAAGGGCACTGAAGCTTTCTTT. Its protein is CASSSQGDKGTEAFF.

The gene calls are TRBV10-2 and TRBJ2-1; a weak D match, TRBD1 (6 bases). V lost 3 bases and J lost 5, with 17 bases in between. Germline assignment: CDR1 WSHSY and CDR2 SAAADI. The CDR3 contains 16 residues. CDR3 in amino acids: CASSDFGTTSNNEQFF. CDR3 bases: TGCGCCAGCAGTGATTTTGGGACAACGTCTAACAATGAGCAGTTCTTC.

The chain uses TRBV24-1 and TRBJ2-3; D is unresolved. The germline V and J ends were trimmed by 8 bases and 0 bases, with 14 bases remaining between them. CDR1 KGHDR and CDR2 SFDVKD come from the germline V gene. The CDR3 spans 15 residues. CDR3: CATTPFWRSTDTQYF. The CDR3 DNA is TGTGCCACCACCCCGTTCTGGCGGAGCACAGATACGCAGTATTTT.

CDR3 residues: CASSPGVLAKNIQYF. The CDR3 region has the DNA TGTGCCAGCAGCCCAGGAGTACTAGCCAAAAACATTCAGTACTTC. This chain connects TRBV27 to TRBJ2-4, with D hard to call. The CDR3 extends over 15 amino acids. V was pared by 6 bases and J by 0 bases, with 12 bases between. The germline gives CDR1 MNHEY, CDR2 SMNVEV (reference sequence).